One sample yielded the 28 T cell receptor beta chains listed below, sequenced in a study of regulatory T cells in long-lasting Graves disease. Sample time point: newly diagnosed GD, antithyroid drugs for less than 3 months. Isolated PBMC RNA provided the starting material for the TCR library. According to the study, TCR beta libraries were built with iRepertoire HTBI primers and CDR3-region Arm-PCR. MiXCR was run by TCRdb on the multiplex PCR reads, yielding one entry per CDR3 protein. The sample yields 600,000 to 650,000 distinct CDR3 sequences, 15% to 20% seen once. The sample was also reused in another study, on T cells in Graves' hyperthyroidism and ophthalmopathy.

The specimen was peripheral blood mononuclear cells (PBMCs), collected at new diagnosis, from a patient treated with antithyroid drugs. The receptors derive from a woman aged 25 to 39 with Graves disease.

This clonotype was seen a handful of times. The rearrangement links TRBV6-1 to TRBJ2-3; possibly TRBD2 for D (6 bases). The V and J ends lost 5 bases and 3 bases respectively, with 15 bases between them. The CDR3 loop spans 15 amino acids. The V gene's germline CDR1 is MNHNS and CDR2 SASEGT. The CDR3 sequence: CASSRDFTRTDTQYF. In DNA form, the CDR3 reads TGTGCCAGCAGTCGGGACTTCACCCGAACAGATACGCAGTATTTT.

This clonotype was recorded at least ten times. The chain uses TRBV28 and TRBJ2-1; maybe TRBD1 (6 bases). The ends were cut back, 8 bases at V and 2 bases at J, with 10 bases in the middle. From germline, CDR1 is MDHEN and CDR2 SYDVKM. The CDR3 has 13 residues. For the CDR3, the DNA is TGTGCCAGCGGACAGCAGACCTACAATGAGCAGTTCTTC. Translation gives CASGQQTYNEQFF.

This clonotype was seen repeatedly, ten times or more. This chain links TRBV5-5 with TRBJ1-1, with D possibly matching TRBD1 (6 bases). CDR3 size: 14 residues. Germline loops: CDR1 SGHKS, CDR2 YYEKEE (reference sequence). The V gene lost 4 bases and the J gene lost 4 bases, with 14 bases spanning the gap. DNA for the CDR3: TGTGCCAGCAGCCTGACGGACAGCGGCACTGAAGCTTTCTTT. Translating gives CASSLTDSGTEAFF.

The genes are TRBV20-1 and TRBJ2-2; TRBD2 is a possible D gene (6 bases). V was shortened by 5 bases and J by 4 bases, with 20 bases between the two germline ends. CDR1 and CDR2 from the germline V gene are DFQATT and SNEGSKA (reference sequence). CDR3 size: 16 residues. The DNA for the CDR3 is TGCAGTGCTCCCCTAGGGCGGGGTGCCTCCACCGGGGAGCTGTTTTTT. This gives the protein CSAPLGRGASTGELFF.

The chain uses TRBV2 and TRBJ2-3; 8 nucleotides agree with TRBD2. The CDR3 has 14 amino acids. CDR1 and CDR2 from the germline V gene are SNHLY and FYNNEI. J lost 2 bases, V lost 11 bases, and 9 bases had no gene match. The CDR3 here is CAGRIAGFTDTQYF. CDR3 sequence (DNA): TGTGCCGGAAGAATAGCGGGGTTCACAGATACGCAGTATTTT.

The chain carries TRBV20-1 and TRBJ2-1, with unresolved D. Germline V gene sequence: CDR1 DFQATT, CDR2 SNEGSKA (reference sequence). This CDR3 region has 13 residues. V lost 4 bases to trimming and J lost 7 bases, with 14 bases between them. DNA for the CDR3: TGCAGTGCTATTGTCGTCCTCGGGAATGAGCAGTTCTTC. Translating gives CSAIVVLGNEQFF.

This clonotype was recorded many times. The rearrangement uses TRBV5-1 and TRBJ2-7; 9 bases align to TRBD1. The ends lost 4 bases at V and 6 bases at J; junction bases unmatched: 11. The CDR3 has 15 residues. From germline, CDR1 is SGHRS and CDR2 YFSETQ. The CDR3 reads CASSQRPGTGSEQYF. Written as DNA, the CDR3 is TGCGCCAGCAGCCAAAGACCCGGGACAGGGAGCGAGCAGTACTTC.

V gene TRBV19 combines with J gene TRBJ1-3, with TRBD1 as a possible D gene (5 bases). The germline V and J ends were trimmed by 9 bases and 3 bases, with 12 bases remaining between them. The CDR3 loop spans 13 amino acids. Germline V gives CDR1 LNHDA, CDR2 SQIVND (reference sequence). This CDR3 reads CASSEQDGNTIYF. CDR3 nucleotide sequence: TGTGCCAGCTCCGAACAGGATGGAAACACCATATATTTT.

The table lists this clonotype with a few counts. The chain recombines TRBV20-1 with TRBJ1-3, with TRBD1 matching over 8 bases. Germline lookup yields CDR1 DFQATT and CDR2 SNEGSKA (reference sequence). J was trimmed by 3 bases and V by 1 base; bases with no gene match: 2. This CDR3 has 14 residues. Written as DNA, the CDR3 is TGCAGTGCTAGAGCAGGACAGGGTGGAAACACCATATATTTT. Protein product: CSARAGQGGNTIYF.

The V and J genes are TRBV20-1 and TRBJ2-3; 11 nucleotides line up with TRBD1. V gave up 2 bases and J gave up 3 bases; unmatched junction bases: 13. This CDR3 contains 18 residues. The germline V gene has CDR1 DFQATT and CDR2 SNEGSKA (reference sequence). The CDR3 is CSARHRTGGDPKTDTQYF. The CDR3 coding sequence is TGCAGTGCTAGACACCGGACAGGGGGCGATCCAAAGACAGATACGCAGTATTTT.

The rearrangement joins TRBV14 to TRBJ1-3; D call uncertain. Germline CDR1 SGHDN, CDR2 FVKESK. V was cut by 2 bases and J by 11 bases, with 13 bases left in between. This CDR3 comprises 13 residues. In DNA, the CDR3 is TGTGCCAGCAGCCAAAGGTCCCAGTTCGCCATATATTTT. This sequence encodes CASSQRSQFAIYF. Based on the CDR3 plus reference TRBV14 and TRBJ1-3, the full variable domain is EAGVTQFPSHSVIEKGQTVTLRCDPISGHDNLYWYRRVMGKEIKFLLHFVKESKQDESGMPNNRFLAERTGGTYSTLKVQPAELEDSGVYFCASSQRSQFAIYFGEGSWLTVV.

This clonotype came up many times. The rearrangement joins TRBV12-3 or TRBV12-4 to TRBJ1-5; the D gene is possibly TRBD1 (5 bases). The germline V and J ends were trimmed by 4 bases and 1 base, with 8 bases remaining between them. The CDR3 has 14 amino acids. The CDR3 protein is CASSSRDSNQPQHF. For the CDR3, the DNA is TGTGCCAGCAGTTCCCGGGACAGCAATCAGCCCCAGCATTTT.

This clonotype was counted at least ten times. The chain joins TRBV29-1 to TRBJ1-1; no reliable D call. The CDR3 covers 13 residues. V dropped 4 bases and J dropped 0 bases, with 9 bases sitting between them. Germline-derived CDR1 and CDR2 are SQVTM and ANQGSEA. This chain's CDR3 is CSVVRGMNTEAFF. The CDR3 DNA reads TGCAGCGTTGTCCGGGGAATGAACACTGAAGCTTTCTTT.

V and J are TRBV30 and TRBJ1-4, with unresolved D. From germline, CDR1 is GTSNPN and CDR2 SVGIG (reference sequence). The CDR3 has 13 amino acids. V was cut by 4 bases and J by 8 bases, with 14 bases left in between. The CDR3: CAWNSGSWEKLFF. The CDR3 DNA sequence: TGTGCCTGGAACTCAGGTTCCTGGGAAAAACTGTTTTTT.

This clonotype was counted many times. CDR3 residues: CASSQDWGEKLFF. As DNA, the CDR3 is TGTGCCAGCAGCCAAGATTGGGGAGAAAAACTGTTTTTT. The chain recombines TRBV14 with TRBJ1-4, with no clear D. Trimming stripped 0 bases from V and 8 bases from J, with 7 bases between. CDR1 is SGHDN and CDR2 is FVKESK in the germline V gene. The CDR3 loop spans 13 amino acids.

At least ten counts were recorded for this clonotype. The CDR3 DNA follows: TGTGCCAGCAGTAGAGTGAATCAGCCCCAGCATTTT. The encoded protein is CASSRVNQPQHF. The chain carries TRBV28 and TRBJ1-5; D is undetermined. Trimming left V 5 bases short and J 4 bases short, with 6 bases between. The CDR3 spans 12 residues. Germline V gives CDR1 MDHEN, CDR2 SYDVKM.

In its sample, this clonotype was seen many times. The rearrangement links TRBV12-3 or TRBV12-4 to TRBJ1-5; tentative D call: TRBD1 (6 bases). V lost 1 base, J lost 6 bases, and 7 bases lay in between. This CDR3 is 13 amino acids long. CDR3 region: CASSLDRVQPQHF. The CDR3 bases are TGTGCCAGCAGTTTAGACAGGGTTCAGCCCCAGCATTTT.

This clonotype was detected many times. The genes are TRBV10-1 and TRBJ2-1, with a weak D call TRBD2 (5 bases). This CDR3 spans 20 amino acids. Germline CDR1 reads WNHNN; CDR2 reads SYGVQD (reference sequence). Trimming stripped 5 bases from V and 1 base from J, with 27 bases between. CDR3 region: CASSPSNLREFMVSYNEQFF. CDR3 nucleotides: TGCGCCAGCAGTCCATCCAACCTACGGGAATTTATGGTGTCCTACAATGAGCAGTTCTTC.

This clonotype was counted only a few times. V gene TRBV3-1 combines with J gene TRBJ2-1; possibly TRBD1 or TRBD2 for D (6 bases each). V was trimmed by 1 base and J by 3 bases, leaving 10 bases between them. Germline values: CDR1 LGHDT, CDR2 YNNKEL (reference sequence). The CDR3 is made up of 15 amino acids. The CDR3, as DNA: TGTGCCAGCAGCCAAGTTAGGGGGGTCTACAATGAGCAGTTCTTC. This gives the protein CASSQVRGVYNEQFF.

J is TRBJ2-7 and V is TRBV7-2; D perhaps matches TRBD1 (5 bases). The V end was cut by 1 base, the J end by 0 bases, with 10 bases between. CDR3 length: 15 residues. Germline CDR1 reads SGHTA; CDR2 reads FQGNSA. The DNA of the CDR3 is TGTGCCAGCAGCTTAGGACAGTGGATCTCCTACGAGCAGTACTTC. Its translation: CASSLGQWISYEQYF.

The gene calls are TRBV5-1 and TRBJ2-3; a possible D gene is TRBD1 (5 bases). This CDR3 contains 15 residues. V shed 4 bases and J shed 0 bases, with 12 bases lying between them. Germline loops: CDR1 SGHRS, CDR2 YFSETQ. The CDR3 loop is CASSQTDPSTDTQYF. The DNA for the CDR3 is TGCGCCAGCAGCCAGACAGACCCTAGCACAGATACGCAGTATTTT. The full variable domain, with the rest looked up from reference TRBV5-1 and TRBJ2-3, is KAGVTQTPRYLIKTRGQQVTLSCSPISGHRSVSWYQQTPGQGLQFLFEYFSETQRNKGNFPGRFSGRQFSNSRSEMNVSTLELGDSALYLCASSQTDPSTDTQYFGPGTRLTVL.

The sample holds a few counts of this clonotype. The V and J genes are TRBV20-1 and TRBJ2-7, with 8 nucleotides matching TRBD2. The CDR3 has 14 amino acids. J gave up 3 bases and V 3 bases, and 7 bases lay outside the gene matches. Germline V gene lookup returns CDR1 DFQATT and CDR2 SNEGSKA (reference sequence). The chain's CDR3 is CSARGLDRVYEQYF. The CDR3 nucleotides are TGCAGTGCTAGGGGACTAGACAGAGTCTACGAGCAGTACTTC.

This clonotype has only a few counts. This chain joins TRBV9 and TRBJ2-7, with a tentative D call TRBD1 (5 bases). Trimming removed 3 bases at V and 0 bases at J, with 13 bases between. The V gene's germline CDR1 is SGDLS and CDR2 YYNGEE. The CDR3 consists of 15 residues. CDR3 in DNA: TGTGCCAGCAGCGCCAGAGACAGTCCCTCCTACGAGCAGTACTTC. This encodes CASSARDSPSYEQYF.

This chain joins TRBV29-1 and TRBJ2-7; the D gene is possibly TRBD2 (5 bases). Deletions cut 4 bases from V and 5 bases from J, with 15 bases between. The CDR3 is made up of 13 amino acids. Germline V gene data show CDR1 as SQVTM and CDR2 as ANQGSEA. CDR3 in DNA: TGCAGCGTTGTGGACTGGCCCTGGGACGAGCAGTACTTC. It codes for CSVVDWPWDEQYF.

In its sample, this clonotype was seen a few times. The chain links TRBV28 to TRBJ1-3; D remains ambiguous. Germline loops: CDR1 MDHEN, CDR2 SYDVKM. Trimming removed 5 bases at V and 2 bases at J, with 13 bases between. The CDR3 length is 15 residues. CDR3 DNA sequence: TGTGCCAGCAGTCAAAAGGGAGTTGCTGGAAACACCATATATTTT. Its protein is CASSQKGVAGNTIYF.

This clonotype appeared many times. The chain links TRBV7-9 to TRBJ2-7; D uncertain. Germline V lookup: CDR1 SEHNR, CDR2 FQNEAQ (reference sequence). The CDR3 contains 17 residues. V was cut by 0 bases and J by 3 bases, with 18 bases left in between. The CDR3 DNA reads as TGTGCCAGCAGCTTAGCGAGATTGGGCGGTTTCCGCTACGAGCAGTACTTC. Translation: CASSLARLGGFRYEQYF.

This clonotype appeared many times. CDR3 in DNA: TGTGCCACCTCGTCGGGCCCCTCGGGGAATGAGCAGTTCTTC. Protein sequence: CATSSGPSGNEQFF. This rearrangement joins TRBV2 to TRBJ2-1; the D gene is possibly TRBD2 (5 bases). CDR1 SNHLY and CDR2 FYNNEI come from the germline V gene. The CDR3 totals 14 residues. With 10 bases removed from V and 7 bases from J, the gap between germline ends came to 20 bases.

This clonotype was detected only a few times. One end of the junction is discordant with germline, which a read error may explain. The V gene is TRBV20-1, the J gene TRBJ2-7; D may be TRBD1 or TRBD2 (5 bases each). This CDR3 contains 15 residues. Germline-derived CDR1 and CDR2 are DFQATT and SNEGSKA (reference sequence). Here the CDR3 DNA reads TGCAGTGCTAGACCGGTCATACGGGGCTCCCACGAGCAGTACTTC. This codes for CSARPVIRGSHEQYF.